Each of the 30 T cell receptor beta chains below was sequenced from the same sample in a study of tumour-infiltrating T cells in Burkitt lymphoma (dated by TCRdb to the early 2020s). The library was obtained by the immunoSEQ multiplex PCR assay. TCRdb took this table from immuneACCESS and kept in-frame rearrangements with V and J called. Such tables lack part of the clones; where checked against another copy, unresolved V genes explain under half of the gap, and the rest is unexplained. Counted in this sample were about 480 clones; approximately 17% of them appeared once. Jointly, the top ten make up over 65% of the sample. The sequenced sample was tumor tissue. The receptors here all came from a human donor with Burkitt lymphoma.

This clone was recorded a few times. V usage is TRBV21-1 and J usage is TRBJ2-2; the table assigns TRBD1, which was not confirmed against the DNA. TRBV21-1 is a listed pseudogene. The CDR3 is 16 residues long. The CDR3 coding sequence is TGTGCCAGCAGCAAAGTTGAAGGGGGCCGAACCGGGGAGCTGTTTTTT. It encodes CASSKVEGGRTGELFF.

The chain uses TRBV7-6 and TRBJ2-2; D may be TRBD2 (5 bases). With 5 bases removed from V and 6 bases from J, the gap between germline ends came to 16 bases. The germline V gene encodes CDR1 SGHVS and CDR2 FNYEAQ. This CDR3 is 15 amino acids long. For the CDR3, the DNA is TGTGCCAGCAGCCCGACCCTGGGAGAGGCCGGGGAGCTGTTTTTT. Its translation: CASSPTLGEAGELFF.

The sample holds a few counts of this clone. The CDR3 here is CASSQRQGVTDTQYF. CDR3 coding DNA: TGTGCCAGCAGCCAACGCCAGGGGGTCACAGATACGCAGTATTTT. The chain couples TRBV14 to TRBJ2-3; 7 bases align to TRBD1. Germline V lookup: CDR1 SGHDN, CDR2 FVKESK. The CDR3 contains 15 residues. Unmatched junction bases numbered 4, after V lost 2 bases and J lost 2 bases.

V and J are TRBV27 and TRBJ2-7, with D perhaps matching TRBD1 or TRBD2 (5 bases each). The CDR3 consists of 12 residues. Trimming shortened V by 6 bases and J by 4 bases, and 10 bases separated the two germline ends. Germline values: CDR1 MNHEY, CDR2 SMNVEV (reference sequence). The CDR3 here is CASRDEGYEQYF. In nucleotides, the CDR3 is TGTGCCAGCAGGGATGAGGGGTACGAGCAGTACTTC.

The J gene is TRBJ2-7, the V gene TRBV21-1. TRBV21-1 is a documented pseudogene. The CDR3 sequence is 10 residues long. CDR3: CARETFEQYF. DNA of the CDR3: TGTGCCAGAGAAACCTTCGAGCAGTACTTC.

This clone appeared a few times. The chain carries TRBV6-1 and TRBJ2-7; unclear D gene. This CDR3 region has 12 residues. Germline CDR1 is MNHNS and CDR2 is SASEGT. Trimming pared 2 bases from V and 3 bases from J, leaving 5 bases between. CDR3 protein: CASSENNYEQYF. CDR3 DNA sequence: TGTGCCAGCAGTGAAAACAACTACGAGCAGTACTTC.

V gene TRBV7-3 combines with J gene TRBJ2-1; D may be TRBD2 (6 bases). Germline V lookup: CDR1 SGHTA, CDR2 FQGTGA. The V end lost 5 bases, the J end lost 6 bases, and 20 bases lay between the germline ends. The CDR3 spans 16 residues. The CDR3 bases are TGTGCCAGCAGCGCCCGGGACTTCGCGGCGACCAATGAGCAGTTCTTC. As protein: CASSARDFAATNEQFF.

This clone was found a few times. The chain links TRBV18 to TRBJ2-5, with D possibly being TRBD2 (6 bases). Germline V CDR1 and CDR2: KGHSH, LQKENI. This CDR3 comprises 14 residues. Trimming removed 3 bases at V and 5 bases at J, with 13 bases between. CDR3 nucleotide sequence: TGTGCCAGCTCACCGGGGGTGCTAGCGGAGACCCAGTACTTC. Amino acid sequence: CASSPGVLAETQYF. Supplemented by reference TRBV18 and TRBJ2-5, the full variable domain reads NAGVMQNPRHLVRRRGQEARLRCSPMKGHSHVYWYRQLPEEGLKFMVYLQKENIIDESGMPKERFSAEFPKEGPSILRIQQVVRGDSAAYFCASSPGVLAETQYFGPGTRLLVL.

V gene TRBV7-9 combines with J gene TRBJ2-3; D remains ambiguous. CDR3 length equals 12 residues. Germline V gives CDR1 SEHNR, CDR2 FQNEAQ (reference sequence). V was pared by 1 base and J by 6 bases, with 5 bases between. CDR3 loop: CASSLGLDTQYF. The CDR3 nucleotides read TGTGCCAGCAGCTTAGGACTGGATACGCAGTATTTT.

By frequency in the sample, this clone is large (0.1 to 1%). The gene calls are TRBV7-3 and TRBJ2-1, with 7 bases aligning to TRBD1. Trimming cost V 1 base and J 7 bases; bases outside gene matches: 1. Germline-derived CDR1 and CDR2 are SGHTA and FQGTGA. The CDR3 is 13 amino acids. The chain's CDR3 is CASSLIQGNEQFF. CDR3 bases: TGTGCCAGCAGCTTAATACAGGGGAATGAGCAGTTCTTC.

This sequence joins TRBV30 and TRBJ1-1; 12 nucleotides align to TRBD1. Trimming took 1 base from V and 3 from J; bases not matched to a gene: 6. Germline-derived CDR1 and CDR2 are GTSNPN and SVGIG (reference sequence). The CDR3 covers 16 residues. This CDR3 is CAWSAGGTGGYTEAFF. CDR3 nucleotides: TGTGCCTGGAGTGCAGGAGGGACAGGGGGCTACACTGAAGCTTTCTTT.

There are a few counts of this clone. The chain recombines TRBV5-1 with TRBJ1-1, with D uncertain. Germline V gene lookup returns CDR1 SGHRS and CDR2 YFSETQ. Trimming pared 0 bases from V and 3 bases from J, leaving 9 bases between. The CDR3 is 14 residues long. In DNA form, the CDR3 reads TGCGCCAGCAGCTTGGATTTCCTCTACACTGAAGCTTTCTTT. It encodes CASSLDFLYTEAFF.

A few counts support this clone. The chain employs TRBV5-4 and TRBJ1-1; unclear D gene. The CDR3 is made up of 13 amino acids. Germline-derived CDR1 and CDR2 are SGHNT and YYREEE (reference sequence). V lost 3 bases, J lost 6 bases, and 12 bases lay in between. CDR3 amino acids: CASSSTGGSEAFF. The CDR3 DNA reads TGTGCCAGCAGCTCAACCGGCGGGTCTGAAGCTTTCTTT.

The chain links TRBV5-2 to TRBJ1-2. TRBV5-2 is a recognized pseudogene. The CDR3 has 14 amino acids. CDR3 bases: TGTGCCAGCAAATATGTACGAAAGACCTATGGCTACACCTTC. Its protein product is CASKYVRKTYGYTF.

This clone was seen more than once but under ten times. This rearrangement joins TRBV5-5 to TRBJ1-5; 8 bases line up with TRBD1. Trimming took 4 bases from V and 3 from J; bases not matched to a gene: 6. CDR1 is SGHKS, CDR2 YYEKEE, per germline (reference sequence). The CDR3 length is 15 residues. The CDR3 nucleotides read TGTGCCAGCAGCCCCGCAGGGGGCTACAATCAGCCCCAGCATTTT. Residues: CASSPAGGYNQPQHF. Using reference TRBV5-5 and TRBJ1-5 for the parts outside the CDR3, the full variable domain is DAGVTQSPTHLIKTRGQQVTLRCSPISGHKSVSWYQQVLGQGPQFIFQYYEKEERGRGNFPDRFSARQFPNYSSELNVNALLLGDSALYLCASSPAGGYNQPQHFGDGTRLSIL.

The rearrangement uses TRBV15 and TRBJ2-7; D might be TRBD1 (6 bases). The germline V gene encodes CDR1 LNHNV and CDR2 YYDKDF (reference sequence). The V end was cut by 0 bases, the J end by 2 bases, with 8 bases between. The CDR3 extends over 14 amino acids. CDR3 sequence: CATSRETGPYEQYF. The CDR3, as DNA: TGTGCCACCAGCAGAGAGACAGGACCCTACGAGCAGTACTTC.

This rearrangement joins TRBV9 to TRBJ2-7, with 10 bases lining up with TRBD2. J was trimmed by 2 bases and V by 0 bases; bases with no gene match: 5. The CDR3 spans 16 residues. Per germline, CDR1 SGDLS and CDR2 YYNGEE. In nucleotides, the CDR3 is TGTGCCAGCAGCGTAGGTCCTAGCGGGAGCACCTACGAGCAGTACTTC. It codes for CASSVGPSGSTYEQYF.

The chain uses TRBV29-1 and TRBJ1-2; 7 bases align to TRBD1. CDR1 and CDR2 from the germline V gene are SQVTM and ANQGSEA. The CDR3 is 12 amino acids. Trimming took 6 bases from V and 2 from J; bases not matched to a gene: 3. The CDR3 sequence is CSVGGQNYGYTF. Here the CDR3 DNA reads TGCAGCGTCGGGGGACAGAACTATGGCTACACCTTC.

This clone was observed a handful of times. J is TRBJ2-1 and V is TRBV2; D may be TRBD1 (6 bases). V lost 6 bases, J lost 2 bases, and 14 bases lay in between. CDR1 is SNHLY, CDR2 FYNNEI, per germline. The length of the CDR3 is 15 residues. The CDR3 DNA is TGTGCCAGCAGGAGCCGGACAGTAGCCTACAATGAGCAGTTCTTC. Translated: CASRSRTVAYNEQFF.

The chain carries TRBV11-2 and TRBJ1-3; possible D gene TRBD1, 5 bases. The CDR3 covers 11 residues. Germline values: CDR1 SGHAT, CDR2 FQNNGV. The CDR3 reads CATREGHTIYF. The CDR3 DNA reads TGTGCTACTAGGGAGGGACACACCATATATTTT.

This clone turned up a few times. The chain employs TRBV6-5 and TRBJ2-3; D gene ambiguous. Germline-derived CDR1 and CDR2 are MNHEY and SVGAGI. The V gene lost 6 bases and the J gene lost 0 bases, with 13 bases spanning the gap. The CDR3 loop spans 15 amino acids. The CDR3 spells CASSRTVTSTDTQYF. The CDR3 region has the DNA TGTGCCAGCAGCCGCACAGTTACTAGCACAGATACGCAGTATTTT.

This clone has a handful of counts. Here the CDR3 DNA reads TGCGCCAGCAGCCCGACTAGCGGCTTCACAGATACGCAGTATTTT. This sequence encodes CASSPTSGFTDTQYF. The V gene is TRBV4-3, the J gene TRBJ2-3; 9 bases agree with TRBD2. This CDR3 contains 15 residues. J lost 2 bases, V lost 4 bases, and 4 bases had no gene match. Germline CDR1 and CDR2: LGHNA and YSLEER.

The chain recombines TRBV6-1 with TRBJ1-2; D is unresolved. Germline loops: CDR1 MNHNS, CDR2 SASEGT. This CDR3 has 13 amino acids. The germline V and J ends were trimmed by 9 bases and 4 bases, with 15 bases remaining between them. CDR3 loop: CASTLGEAYGYTF. CDR3 nucleotide sequence: TGTGCCAGTACCCTGGGCGAGGCCTATGGCTACACCTTC.

A few counts support this clone. This chain links TRBV9 with TRBJ2-3; 9 bases line up with TRBD1. The CDR3 contains 15 residues. In germline, CDR1 is SGDLS, CDR2 YYNGEE. Unmatched junction bases numbered 9, after V lost 4 bases and J lost 6 bases. The CDR3: CASSPRTGAADTQYF. In DNA, the CDR3 is TGTGCCAGCAGCCCCCGGACAGGGGCGGCGGATACGCAGTATTTT.

This clone has just a few counts. The chain links TRBV18 to TRBJ2-3; D not certain. The CDR3 runs to 12 residues. The germline V and J ends were trimmed by 4 bases and 4 bases, with 6 bases remaining between them. Germline loops: CDR1 KGHSH, CDR2 LQKENI. As DNA, the CDR3 is TGTGCCAGCTCACAAACCCCAGATACGCAGTATTTT. Its translation: CASSQTPDTQYF.

CDR3 residues: CASSQDRGLGTGETQYF. CDR3 bases: TGCGCCAGCAGCCAAGATAGGGGACTCGGTACGGGAGAGACCCAGTACTTC. The genes are TRBV4-3 and TRBJ2-5; TRBD2 might be the D (6 bases). The V and J ends lost 0 bases and 4 bases respectively, with 18 bases between them. CDR3 length equals 17 residues. Germline V gene data show CDR1 as LGHNA and CDR2 as YSLEER.

This clone was observed a few times. The chain couples TRBV27 to TRBJ2-7; D unresolved. The germline V gene has CDR1 MNHEY and CDR2 SMNVEV (reference sequence). CDR3 length: 12 residues. V was trimmed by 11 bases and J by 6 bases, leaving 17 bases between them. The CDR3 sequence: CASAARLREQYF. The CDR3 DNA follows: TGTGCCTCCGCTGCAAGGCTACGCGAGCAGTACTTC.

The J gene is TRBJ2-7, the V gene TRBV5-6; 7 bases agree with TRBD1. There are 13 residues in the CDR3. Germline V gene lookup returns CDR1 SGHDT and CDR2 YYEEEE. J was trimmed by 2 bases and V by 5 bases; bases with no gene match: 4. CDR3 protein: CASSLTGTYEQYF. DNA of the CDR3: TGTGCCAGCAGTTTGACAGGGACCTACGAGCAGTACTTC. The full variable domain, with the rest looked up from reference TRBV5-6 and TRBJ2-7, is DAGVTQSPTHLIKTRGQQVTLRCSPKSGHDTVSWYQQALGQGPQFIFQYYEEEERQRGNFPDRFSGHQFPNYSSELNVNALLLGDSALYLCASSLTGTYEQYFGPGTRLTVT.

The V call is TRBV18, the J call TRBJ1-3, with 9 bases that match TRBD1. V trimming: 5 bases; J trimming: 4 bases; junction bases outside the gene matches: 9. CDR1 is KGHSH and CDR2 is LQKENI in the germline V gene. The CDR3 runs 16 residues. This CDR3 is CASSSLWTGVGNTIYF. For the CDR3, the DNA is TGTGCCAGCTCAAGCCTCTGGACAGGGGTGGGAAACACCATATATTTT.

The chain recombines TRBV18 with TRBJ2-3; 14 bases agree with TRBD2. Unmatched junction bases numbered 9, after V lost 6 bases and J lost 10 bases. Germline V gene data show CDR1 as KGHSH and CDR2 as LQKENI. The CDR3 has 15 amino acids. CDR3 nucleotide sequence: TGTGCCAGCTCTCCCGGGACTAGCGGGAGAAGCGCGCAGTATTTT. It is translated as CASSPGTSGRSAQYF.